This entry lists 23 T cell receptor beta chains sequenced from one sample in a study of PD-1 blockade in classical Hodgkin lymphoma. Profiling relied on immunoSEQ multiplex PCR, and the TCRdb table lists in-frame clones only, not all of them. The sample has tens of thousands of clones; 77% are singletons. Relapse was seen in all patients after autologous stem cell transplantation, and brentuximab vedotin exposure was variable. The starting material was peripheral blood mononuclear cells (PBMCs), obtained before the second cycle of nivolumab. Receptors originate from a human donor with classical Hodgkin lymphoma.

This rearrangement joins TRBV2 to TRBJ2-7; the match to TRBD1 covers 8 bases. Germline V lookup: CDR1 SNHLY, CDR2 FYNNEI. The CDR3 totals 14 residues. J gave up 0 bases and V 6 bases, and 4 bases lay outside the gene matches. This chain's CDR3 is CASSRTGPSYEQYF. CDR3 DNA: TGTGCCAGCAGCAGGACAGGGCCCTCCTACGAGCAGTACTTC.

The chain is built from TRBV9 and TRBJ2-2; 7 nucleotides agree with TRBD1. The CDR3 consists of 15 residues. The V gene end was trimmed by 3 bases and the J gene end by 2 bases; junction bases not matched to a gene: 4. Germline CDR1 SGDLS, CDR2 YYNGEE. The DNA of the CDR3 is TGTGCCAGCAGCGCCGGGACAGAAAACACCGGGGAGCTGTTTTTT. Amino acid sequence: CASSAGTENTGELFF.

The chain has TRBV9 and TRBJ2-7, with D perhaps TRBD1 (6 bases). V gave up 3 bases and J gave up 2 bases, with 15 bases separating them. Germline V gene data show CDR1 as SGDLS and CDR2 as YYNGEE. The CDR3 loop spans 15 amino acids. This CDR3 is CASSATGTSTYEQYF. For the CDR3, the DNA is TGTGCCAGCAGCGCAACAGGGACCTCGACCTACGAGCAGTACTTC.

The J gene is TRBJ1-1, the V gene TRBV7-2, with D uncertain. Germline CDR1 reads SGHTA; CDR2 reads FQGNSA. This CDR3 is 12 amino acids long. V was pared by 1 base and J by 4 bases, with 4 bases between. The CDR3 DNA reads as TGTGCCAGCAGCTTAGAAGCCACTGAAGCTTTCTTT. It translates to CASSLEATEAFF.

Comments on this clone: Other DNA sequences within the sample encode an identical CDR3. The chain combines TRBV5-1 with TRBJ1-5, with D unclear. Trimming stripped 0 bases from V and 1 base from J, with 8 bases between. There are 15 residues in the CDR3. CDR1 and CDR2 from the germline V gene are SGHRS and YFSETQ. CDR3 amino acids: CASSLVGGSNQPQHF. As DNA, the CDR3 is TGCGCCAGCAGCTTGGTCGGAGGGAGCAATCAGCCCCAGCATTTT.

The rearrangement links TRBV6-1 to TRBJ2-7; D tentatively fits TRBD1 or TRBD2 (6 bases each). CDR1 is MNHNS and CDR2 is SASEGT in the germline V gene. The CDR3 is 14 residues long. Trimming removed 3 bases at V and 4 bases at J, with 13 bases between. For the CDR3, the DNA is TGTGCCAGCAGTGAGCAGGGGACTCGTTACGAGCAGTACTTC. Its translation: CASSEQGTRYEQYF.

About this clone: The junction departs from germline at one end; a sequencing error may be responsible. This chain links TRBV11-2 with TRBJ2-1, with 10 bases that match TRBD2. The CDR3 covers 19 residues. Germline CDR1 and CDR2: SGHAT and FQNNGV. In DNA, the CDR3 is TGTGCCTGCAGCCTCCGACGCCCAATAGCGGGGGGCCACTACAATGAGCAATTCTTC. This encodes CACSLRRPIAGGHYNEQFF.

By its share, this clone is large (0.1 to 1%). CDR3 sequence reads: CASSLGRTYEQYF. The CDR3 DNA reads TGTGCCAGCAGCTTAGGCCGGACCTACGAGCAGTACTTC. J is TRBJ2-7 and V is TRBV7-3; D remains unclear. CDR1 is SGHTA and CDR2 is FQGTGA in the germline V gene. Between the trimmed V and J ends, which lost 2 bases and 2 bases, there was a span of 7 bases. The CDR3 has 13 residues.

The chain links TRBV11-2 to TRBJ2-2; TRBD2 matches at 7 bases. The V gene end was trimmed by 5 bases and the J gene end by 4 bases; junction bases not matched to a gene: 7. Looked up from germline, CDR1 is SGHAT and CDR2 is FQNNGV. This CDR3 contains 15 residues. The CDR3 coding sequence is TGTGCCAGCAGCCGGGGGGTAGCGCCCACCGGGGAGCTGTTTTTT. Its translation: CASSRGVAPTGELFF.

This chain connects TRBV6-1 to TRBJ2-3, with 10 bases fitting TRBD2. The germline V gene has CDR1 MNHNS and CDR2 SASEGT. The CDR3 runs 17 residues. V gave up 2 bases and J gave up 2 bases; unmatched junction bases: 7. The CDR3 loop is CASSESLAGAYTDTQYF. The DNA for the CDR3 is TGTGCCAGCAGTGAATCGCTAGCGGGGGCCTACACAGATACGCAGTATTTT.

V gene TRBV11-2 combines with J gene TRBJ2-3; 8 bases match TRBD1. Germline CDR1 reads SGHAT; CDR2 reads FQNNGV. With V trimmed by 7 bases and J by 4 bases, 4 bases remained unmatched. This CDR3 region has 13 residues. CDR3 protein: CASTGQGADTQYF. CDR3 nucleotides: TGTGCCAGCACAGGACAGGGCGCAGATACGCAGTATTTT.

This chain joins TRBV2 and TRBJ2-1; 14 bases are a match to TRBD2. CDR1 and CDR2 (germline): SNHLY, FYNNEI. The CDR3 loop spans 15 amino acids. Trimming removed 6 bases from V and 9 bases from J; junction bases left unmatched: 7. For the CDR3, the DNA is TGTGCCAGCAGCCCGGGACTAGCGGGAGATGGTGAGCAGTTCTTC. Its translation is CASSPGLAGDGEQFF.

The chain recombines TRBV15 with TRBJ1-4; no firm D call. Germline V gene sequence: CDR1 LNHNV, CDR2 YYDKDF (reference sequence). Trimming shortened V by 3 bases and J by 4 bases, and 12 bases separated the two germline ends. CDR3 size: 15 residues. The CDR3 bases are TGTGCCACCAGCAGCCTGGGAGCAGGTAATGAAAAACTGTTTTTT. It encodes CATSSLGAGNEKLFF.

The rearrangement joins TRBV7-8 to TRBJ2-2; weak D call: TRBD2 (7 bases). Deletions cut 8 bases from V and 5 bases from J, with 18 bases between. Germline values: CDR1 SGHVS, CDR2 FQNEAQ. The CDR3 contains 15 residues. The CDR3 DNA reads as TGTGCCAGCGCCCCGCGGGGGCGAGGAACCGGGGAGCTGTTTTTT. It is translated as CASAPRGRGTGELFF.

This clone occurred many times. The chain combines TRBV2 with TRBJ1-2, with a weak D call TRBD1 (6 bases). Looked up from germline, CDR1 is SNHLY and CDR2 is FYNNEI. This CDR3 is 15 amino acids long. The V end lost 0 bases, the J end lost 7 bases, and 15 bases lay between the germline ends. The CDR3 DNA reads TGTGCCAGCAGTGAAGCCGGCGGGGGCGCCGGTGGCTACACCTTC. The encoded protein is CASSEAGGGAGGYTF.

This chain connects TRBV2 to TRBJ2-7; possible D gene TRBD1, 6 bases. The germline V gene encodes CDR1 SNHLY and CDR2 FYNNEI. This CDR3 comprises 16 residues. With 0 bases removed from V and 1 base from J, the gap between germline ends came to 13 bases. The CDR3 DNA reads as TGTGCCAGCAGTGAAGCAACAGGGTCTCTATCCTACGAGCAGTACTTC. This translates into CASSEATGSLSYEQYF.

The chain combines TRBV7-8 with TRBJ2-7; 7 nucleotides line up with TRBD1. With V trimmed by 6 bases and J by 2 bases, 13 bases remained unmatched. This CDR3 comprises 16 residues. Germline CDR1 SGHVS, CDR2 FQNEAQ. CDR3 sequence reads: CASSHSQGLPTYEQYF. DNA of the CDR3: TGTGCCAGCAGTCATTCACAGGGGCTACCCACCTACGAGCAGTACTTC.

The chain recombines TRBV27 with TRBJ2-7; D tentatively fits TRBD1 or TRBD2 (5 bases each). V lost 5 bases, J lost 2 bases, and 25 bases lay in between. The germline gives CDR1 MNHEY, CDR2 SMNVEV (reference sequence). The CDR3 loop spans 18 amino acids. The CDR3 reads CASSPRPTGTGRTYEQYF. CDR3 nucleotides: TGTGCCAGCAGTCCCCGACCGACCGGGACCGGTAGGACCTACGAGCAGTACTTC.

The chain links TRBV14 to TRBJ2-1; TRBD2 matches at 8 bases. Germline V gene lookup returns CDR1 SGHDN and CDR2 FVKESK. V gave up 1 base and J gave up 3 bases; unmatched junction bases: 5. The CDR3 length is 16 residues. The CDR3 DNA reads as TGTGCCAGCAGCCAAGTTGGCGGGACTAGCTACAATGAGCAGTTCTTC. Translating gives CASSQVGGTSYNEQFF.

This clone occurred a few times. The chain carries TRBV6-1 and TRBJ1-5; a possible D gene is TRBD1 (5 bases). Deletions cut 5 bases from V and 3 bases from J, with 8 bases between. The CDR3 totals 13 residues. CDR1 MNHNS and CDR2 SASEGT come from the germline V gene. The chain's CDR3 is CASSSGYNQPQHF. The CDR3 DNA reads TGTGCCAGCAGTTCAGGGTACAATCAGCCCCAGCATTTT.

In nucleotides, the CDR3 is TGTGCCAGCAGTTTGAACCAGGGGGCCTTCTATGAGCAGTTCTTC. Its protein product is CASSLNQGAFYEQFF. This chain joins TRBV6-5 and TRBJ2-1; 8 bases align to TRBD1. The CDR3 is 15 residues long. Germline CDR1 MNHEY, CDR2 SVGAGI. Trimming took 4 bases from V and 8 from J; bases not matched to a gene: 10.

The chain recombines TRBV27 with TRBJ1-5; D ambiguous. Germline V gene lookup returns CDR1 MNHEY and CDR2 SMNVEV (reference sequence). The CDR3 covers 13 residues. The V end was cut by 3 bases, the J end by 7 bases, with 10 bases between. CDR3 bases: TGTGCCAGCAGTTTTGATCGGGGACAGCCCCAGCATTTT. Translating gives CASSFDRGQPQHF.

The CDR3 region is CASSLETQYF. CDR3 nucleotides: TGTGCCAGCAGCCTAGAGACCCAGTACTTC. The chain uses TRBV7-3 and TRBJ2-5, with no clear D. The CDR3 is 10 amino acids. CDR1 is SGHTA, CDR2 FQGTGA, per germline. V was pared by 5 bases and J by 4 bases, with 2 bases between.